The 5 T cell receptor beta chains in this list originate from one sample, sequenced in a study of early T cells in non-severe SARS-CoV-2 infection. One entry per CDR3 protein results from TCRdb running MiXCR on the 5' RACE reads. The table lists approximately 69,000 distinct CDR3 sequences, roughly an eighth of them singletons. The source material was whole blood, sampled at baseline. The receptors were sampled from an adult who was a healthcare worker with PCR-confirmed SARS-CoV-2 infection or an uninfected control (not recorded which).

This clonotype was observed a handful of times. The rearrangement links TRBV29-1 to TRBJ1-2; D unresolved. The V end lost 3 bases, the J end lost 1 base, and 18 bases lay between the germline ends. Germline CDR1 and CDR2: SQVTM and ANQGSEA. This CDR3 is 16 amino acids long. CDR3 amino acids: CSVETHSRGGNYGYTF. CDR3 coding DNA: TGCAGCGTTGAGACCCATTCCAGAGGTGGTAACTATGGCTACACCTTC.

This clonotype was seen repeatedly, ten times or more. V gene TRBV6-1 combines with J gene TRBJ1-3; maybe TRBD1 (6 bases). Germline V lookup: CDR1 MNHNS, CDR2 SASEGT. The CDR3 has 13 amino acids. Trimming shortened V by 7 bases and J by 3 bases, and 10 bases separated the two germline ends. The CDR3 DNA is TGTGCCAGCAACAACAGGGATGGAAACACCATATATTTT. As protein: CASNNRDGNTIYF.

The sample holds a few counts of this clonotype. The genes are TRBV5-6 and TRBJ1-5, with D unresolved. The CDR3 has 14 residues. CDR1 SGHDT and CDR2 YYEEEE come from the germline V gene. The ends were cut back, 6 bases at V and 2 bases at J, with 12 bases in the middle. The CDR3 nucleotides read TGTGCCAGCACCAATCGTTGGGGCAATCAGCCCCAGCATTTT. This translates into CASTNRWGNQPQHF.

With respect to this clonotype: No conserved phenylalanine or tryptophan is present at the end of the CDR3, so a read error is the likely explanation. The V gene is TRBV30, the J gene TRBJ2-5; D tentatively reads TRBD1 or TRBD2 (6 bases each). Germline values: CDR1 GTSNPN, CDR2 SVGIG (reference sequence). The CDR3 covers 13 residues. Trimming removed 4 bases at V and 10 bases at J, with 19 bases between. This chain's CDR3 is CAWKPGASRSQYY. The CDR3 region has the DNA TGTGCCTGGAAGCCGGGGGCTTCAAGAAGCCAGTACTAC.

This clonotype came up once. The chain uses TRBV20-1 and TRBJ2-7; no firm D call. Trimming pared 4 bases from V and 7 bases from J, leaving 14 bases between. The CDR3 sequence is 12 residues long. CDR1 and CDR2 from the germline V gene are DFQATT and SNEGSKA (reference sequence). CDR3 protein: CSAKGPGWEQYF. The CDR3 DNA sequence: TGCAGTGCTAAGGGTCCCGGCTGGGAGCAGTACTTC.